The 16 T cell receptor beta chains presented below share a single source sample, sequenced in a study of CD8 T cells in ankylosing spondylitis. MiXCR was run by TCRdb on the 5' RACE reads, yielding one entry per CDR3 protein. The sample has hundreds of thousands of distinct CDR3 sequences, 20% seen once. The sequencing input was blood, either unsorted or a sorted T cell fraction (not recorded which). The receptor set was obtained from a male donor with ankylosing spondylitis or in good health (not recorded which).

This clonotype was seen a handful of times. The V call is TRBV11-3, the J call TRBJ2-2, with D possibly matching TRBD2 (6 bases). V shed 6 bases and J shed 5 bases, with 16 bases lying between them. CDR1 and CDR2 from the germline V gene are SGHNT and YENEEA. The CDR3 covers 15 residues. In DNA form, the CDR3 reads TGTGCCAGCAGGGGACCGGGGGATGATACCGGGGAGCTGTTTTTT. This sequence encodes CASRGPGDDTGELFF.

The V call is TRBV9, the J call TRBJ2-1; 7 bases are a match to TRBD2. This CDR3 is 16 amino acids long. The germline V gene has CDR1 SGDLS and CDR2 YYNGEE. The trim removed 3 bases at V and 0 bases at J, leaving 6 bases unmatched. The DNA of the CDR3 is TGTGCCAGCAGCGCCAGCGGGGCCAGCTCCTACAATGAGCAGTTCTTC. Encoded protein: CASSASGASSYNEQFF. The full variable domain, rest sourced from reference TRBV9 and TRBJ2-1, is DSGVTQTPKHLITATGQRVTLRCSPRSGDLSVYWYQQSLDQGLQFLIQYYNGEERAKGNILERFSAQQFPDLHSELNLSSLELGDSALYFCASSASGASSYNEQFFGPGTRLTVL.

The chain couples TRBV5-1 to TRBJ2-3; 13 bases fit TRBD2. The trim removed 1 base at V and 5 bases at J, leaving 10 bases unmatched. This CDR3 spans 18 amino acids. Germline V CDR1 and CDR2: SGHRS, YFSETQ. CDR3 in amino acids: CASSLWGTSGGAGDTQYF. CDR3 coding DNA: TGCGCCAGCAGCTTGTGGGGAACTAGCGGGGGGGCCGGAGATACGCAGTATTTT.

This clonotype was seen repeatedly, ten times or more. The J gene is TRBJ1-1, the V gene TRBV12-3 or TRBV12-4; TRBD1 aligns across 10 bases. The length of the CDR3 is 15 residues. The V gene end was trimmed by 2 bases and the J gene end by 4 bases; junction bases not matched to a gene: 4. DNA of the CDR3: TGTGCCAGCAGTTTACTAAGGGACAGGGGCACTGAAGCTTTCTTT. It yields the protein CASSLLRDRGTEAFF.

This clonotype was counted at least ten times. The chain links TRBV20-1 to TRBJ2-3; D is uncertain. CDR3 size: 14 residues. V was cut by 1 base and J by 4 bases, with 12 bases left in between. CDR1 DFQATT and CDR2 SNEGSKA come from the germline V gene (reference sequence). This CDR3 is CSARGASRADTQYF. The CDR3 DNA reads TGCAGTGCTAGAGGGGCTAGTCGCGCAGATACGCAGTATTTT.

This clonotype was observed a few times. This chain joins TRBV4-2 and TRBJ2-2; 11 nucleotides align to TRBD2. CDR1 is LGHNA and CDR2 is YNFKEQ in the germline V gene. The ends lost 1 base at V and 6 bases at J; junction bases unmatched: 4. The CDR3 sequence is 16 residues long. CDR3 in amino acids: CASSQALAGVPGELFF. CDR3 bases: TGTGCCAGCAGCCAAGCACTAGCGGGAGTCCCCGGGGAGCTGTTTTTT.

Written as DNA, the CDR3 is TGTGCCAGCAGTTTCGAGGCTTGGCGGGGGGCGGCCTACAATGAGCAGTTCTTC. This translates into CASSFEAWRGAAYNEQFF. The V and J genes are TRBV28 and TRBJ2-1, with TRBD2 identical over 8 bases. CDR3 length equals 18 residues. In germline, CDR1 is MDHEN, CDR2 SYDVKM. With 3 bases clipped from V and 2 bases from J, the junction kept 12 bases outside the gene matches.

J is TRBJ2-1 and V is TRBV4-1; TRBD1 matches at 11 bases. Germline-derived CDR1 and CDR2 are MGHRA and YSYEKL. The CDR3 sequence is 17 residues long. The ends lost 0 bases at V and 8 bases at J; junction bases unmatched: 9. CDR3 bases: TGCGCCAGCAGCCAAGAGCCTGGGACAGGGGGTAGTTATGAGCAGTTCTTC. Its translation is CASSQEPGTGGSYEQFF.

There are many counts of this clonotype. This chain links TRBV2 with TRBJ1-5; no clear D gene. Germline V gene data show CDR1 as SNHLY and CDR2 as FYNNEI. Trimming left V 10 bases short and J 2 bases short, with 15 bases between. The CDR3 consists of 14 residues. CDR3 sequence reads: CATTGLGGNQPQHF. The CDR3 DNA reads as TGTGCCACTACGGGCCTGGGAGGCAATCAGCCCCAGCATTTT.

This clonotype was found many times. This chain uses TRBV3-1 with TRBJ1-5, with no clear D. Trimming removed 3 bases at V and 6 bases at J, with 6 bases between. In germline, CDR1 is LGHDT, CDR2 YNNKEL (reference sequence). CDR3 size: 12 residues. Here the CDR3 DNA reads TGTGCCAGCAGCCAGGGTAGTCAGCCCCAGCATTTT. It specifies CASSQGSQPQHF.

This clonotype was counted ten times or more. The chain carries TRBV5-1 and TRBJ2-1; TRBD2 agrees at 15 bases. In germline, CDR1 is SGHRS, CDR2 YFSETQ. Trimming took 0 bases from V and 0 from J; bases not matched to a gene: 4. The CDR3 runs to 19 residues. In nucleotides, the CDR3 is TGCGCCAGCAGCTTGGCAGGGACTAGCGGGAGGAGCTCCTACAATGAGCAGTTCTTC. The encoded protein is CASSLAGTSGRSSYNEQFF.

The chain uses TRBV4-2 and TRBJ1-2; unclear D gene. The CDR3 runs to 15 residues. CDR1 is LGHNA and CDR2 is YNFKEQ in the germline V gene. V dropped 0 bases and J dropped 5 bases, with 13 bases sitting between them. In DNA, the CDR3 is TGTGCCAGCAGCCAAGATGGGTCAGTCTATTATGGCTACACCTTC. This translates into CASSQDGSVYYGYTF.

This clonotype appeared many times. This chain's CDR3 is CASSLADNYGYTF. For the CDR3, the DNA is TGTGCCAGCAGTTTAGCCGATAACTATGGCTACACCTTC. The chain is built from TRBV28 and TRBJ1-2, with D hard to call. The length of the CDR3 is 13 residues. The germline CDR1 and CDR2 sequences are MDHEN and SYDVKM. V lost 2 bases and J 1 base, leaving 5 bases between the germline ends.

J is TRBJ1-2 and V is TRBV20-1; no definite D call. Trimming removed 3 bases at V and 3 bases at J, with 14 bases between. The germline gives CDR1 DFQATT, CDR2 SNEGSKA (reference sequence). The CDR3 has 14 amino acids. The CDR3 nucleotides are TGCAGTGCTAGTCCCACCTTCCGTGACTATGGCTACACCTTC. This codes for CSASPTFRDYGYTF.

V usage is TRBV20-1 and J usage is TRBJ2-1; TRBD2 aligns across 8 bases. Germline V gives CDR1 DFQATT, CDR2 SNEGSKA (reference sequence). V gave up 6 bases and J gave up 7 bases; unmatched junction bases: 11. This CDR3 has 14 residues. CDR3 sequence reads: CSAPPGGPGNEQFF. For the CDR3, the DNA is TGCAGTGCCCCCCCGGGGGGGCCGGGGAATGAGCAGTTCTTC.

This clonotype was detected only a few times. This rearrangement joins TRBV28 to TRBJ1-1, with 7 positions matching TRBD1. CDR3 length equals 12 residues. Germline V gives CDR1 MDHEN, CDR2 SYDVKM. With 6 bases clipped from V and 7 bases from J, the junction kept 5 bases outside the gene matches. CDR3 residues: CASRLQGGEAFF. The CDR3 DNA reads TGTGCCAGCAGACTGCAGGGGGGTGAAGCTTTCTTT.